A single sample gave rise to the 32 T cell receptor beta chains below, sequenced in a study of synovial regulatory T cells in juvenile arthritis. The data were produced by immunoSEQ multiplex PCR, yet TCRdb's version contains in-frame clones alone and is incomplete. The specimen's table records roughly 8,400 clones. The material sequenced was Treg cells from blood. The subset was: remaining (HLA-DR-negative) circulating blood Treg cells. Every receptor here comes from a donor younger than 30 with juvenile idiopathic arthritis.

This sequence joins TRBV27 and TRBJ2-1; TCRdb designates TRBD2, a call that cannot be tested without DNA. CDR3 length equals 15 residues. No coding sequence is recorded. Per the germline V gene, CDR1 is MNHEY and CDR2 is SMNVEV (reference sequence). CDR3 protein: CASRWGLAGNNEQFF.

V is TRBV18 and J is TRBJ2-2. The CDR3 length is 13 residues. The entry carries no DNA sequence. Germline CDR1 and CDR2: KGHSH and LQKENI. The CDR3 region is CASSGRASGELFF.

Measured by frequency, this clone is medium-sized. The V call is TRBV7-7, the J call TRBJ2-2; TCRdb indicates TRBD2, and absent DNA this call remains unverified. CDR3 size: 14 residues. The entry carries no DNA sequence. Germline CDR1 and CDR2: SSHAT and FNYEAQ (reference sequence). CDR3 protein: CASSPSGGTGELFF.

The chain's CDR3 is CASSLFDSGGSYEQYF. The gene calls are TRBV5-1 and TRBJ2-7; the TCRdb call, TRBD2, lacks DNA for checking. The CDR3 is 16 residues long. DNA is not recorded here. CDR1 and CDR2 (germline): SGHRS, YFSETQ.

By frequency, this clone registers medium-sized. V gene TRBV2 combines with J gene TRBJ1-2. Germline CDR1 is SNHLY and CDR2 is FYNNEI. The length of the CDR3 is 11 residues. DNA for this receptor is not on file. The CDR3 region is CASSEEGGYTF.

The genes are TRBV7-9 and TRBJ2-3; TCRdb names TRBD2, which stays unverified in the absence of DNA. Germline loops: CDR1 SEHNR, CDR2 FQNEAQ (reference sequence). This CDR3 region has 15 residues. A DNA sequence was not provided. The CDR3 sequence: CASSLVLVASASQYF.

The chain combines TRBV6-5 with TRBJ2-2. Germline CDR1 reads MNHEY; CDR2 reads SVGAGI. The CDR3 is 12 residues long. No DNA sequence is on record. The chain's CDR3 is CASSSSRGELFF.

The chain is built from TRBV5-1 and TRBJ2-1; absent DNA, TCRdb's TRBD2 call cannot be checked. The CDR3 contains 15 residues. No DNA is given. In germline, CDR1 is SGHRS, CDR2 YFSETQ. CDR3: CASSLSGNMNFEQFF.

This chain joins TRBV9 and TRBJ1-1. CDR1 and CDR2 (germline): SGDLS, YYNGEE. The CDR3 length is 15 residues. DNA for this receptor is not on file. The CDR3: CASSVVPGGDTEAFF.

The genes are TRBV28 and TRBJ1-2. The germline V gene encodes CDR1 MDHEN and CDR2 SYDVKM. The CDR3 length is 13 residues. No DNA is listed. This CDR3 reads CASRSGTIEGYTF.

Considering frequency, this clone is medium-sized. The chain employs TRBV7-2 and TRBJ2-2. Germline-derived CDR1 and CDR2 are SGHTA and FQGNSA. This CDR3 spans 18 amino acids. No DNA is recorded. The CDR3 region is CASSLDRASRPNTGELFF.

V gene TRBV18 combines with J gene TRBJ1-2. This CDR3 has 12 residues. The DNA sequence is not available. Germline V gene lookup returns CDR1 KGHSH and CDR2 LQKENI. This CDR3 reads CASSRRVSGYTF.

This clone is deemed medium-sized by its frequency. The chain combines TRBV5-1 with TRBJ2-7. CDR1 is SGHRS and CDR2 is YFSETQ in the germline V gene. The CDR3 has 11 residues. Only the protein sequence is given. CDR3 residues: CASRAVYEQYF.

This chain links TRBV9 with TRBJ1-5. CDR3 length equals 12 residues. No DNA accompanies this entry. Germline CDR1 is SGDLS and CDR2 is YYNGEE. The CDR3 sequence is CASSEEWGPQHF.

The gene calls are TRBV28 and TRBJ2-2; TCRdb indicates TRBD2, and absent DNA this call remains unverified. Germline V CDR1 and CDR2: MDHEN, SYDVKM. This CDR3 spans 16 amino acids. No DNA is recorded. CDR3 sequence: CASSLRRTRRAGELFF.

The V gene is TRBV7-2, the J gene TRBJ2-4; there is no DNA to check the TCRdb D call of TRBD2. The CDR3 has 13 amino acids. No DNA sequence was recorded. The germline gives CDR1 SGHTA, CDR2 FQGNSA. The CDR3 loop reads CASTYPSENIQYF.

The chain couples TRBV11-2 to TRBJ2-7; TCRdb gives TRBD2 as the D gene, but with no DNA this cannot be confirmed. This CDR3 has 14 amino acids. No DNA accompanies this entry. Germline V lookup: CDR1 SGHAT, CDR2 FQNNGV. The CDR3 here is CASSLDPGDNEQYF.

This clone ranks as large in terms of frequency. CDR3 residues: CASSLRRGGQPQHF. The chain uses TRBV7-3 and TRBJ1-5; the TCRdb D gene call, TRBD1, has no DNA to confirm it. The CDR3 is 14 residues long. No DNA has been recorded. Germline-derived CDR1 and CDR2 are SGHTA and FQGTGA.

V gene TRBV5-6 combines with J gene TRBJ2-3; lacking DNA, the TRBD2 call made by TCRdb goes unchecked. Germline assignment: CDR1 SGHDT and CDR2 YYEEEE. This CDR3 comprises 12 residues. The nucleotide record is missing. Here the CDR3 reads CASSSTRFTQYF.

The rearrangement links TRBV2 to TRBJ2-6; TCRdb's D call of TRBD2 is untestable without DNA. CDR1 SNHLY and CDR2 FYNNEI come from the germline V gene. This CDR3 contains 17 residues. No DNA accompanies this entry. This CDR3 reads CASSEALGGRGANVLTF.

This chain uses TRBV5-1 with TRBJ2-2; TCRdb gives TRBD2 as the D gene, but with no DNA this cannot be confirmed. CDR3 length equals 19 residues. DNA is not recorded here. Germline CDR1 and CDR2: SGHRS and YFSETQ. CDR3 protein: CASSPPPWTSGKNTGELFF.

CDR3 region: CASRGQLNTEAFF. This chain connects TRBV5-1 to TRBJ1-1; the TCRdb call, TRBD1, lacks DNA for checking. The CDR3 runs to 13 residues. There is no recorded DNA. Per germline, CDR1 SGHRS and CDR2 YFSETQ.

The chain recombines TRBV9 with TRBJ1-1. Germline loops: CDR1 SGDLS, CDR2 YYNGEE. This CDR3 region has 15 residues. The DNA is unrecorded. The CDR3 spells CASSVGRFMNTEAFF.

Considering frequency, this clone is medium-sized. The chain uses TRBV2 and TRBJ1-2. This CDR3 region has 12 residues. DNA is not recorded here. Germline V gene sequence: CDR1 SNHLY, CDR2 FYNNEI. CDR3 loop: CASSAADYGYTF.

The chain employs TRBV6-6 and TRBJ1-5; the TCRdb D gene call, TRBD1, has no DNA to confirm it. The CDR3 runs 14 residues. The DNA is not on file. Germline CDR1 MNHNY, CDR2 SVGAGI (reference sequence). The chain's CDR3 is CASSLRQGSQPQHF.

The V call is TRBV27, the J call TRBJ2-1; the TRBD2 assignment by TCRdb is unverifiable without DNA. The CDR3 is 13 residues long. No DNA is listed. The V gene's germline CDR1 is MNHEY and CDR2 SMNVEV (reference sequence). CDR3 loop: CASRRLAGNEQFF.

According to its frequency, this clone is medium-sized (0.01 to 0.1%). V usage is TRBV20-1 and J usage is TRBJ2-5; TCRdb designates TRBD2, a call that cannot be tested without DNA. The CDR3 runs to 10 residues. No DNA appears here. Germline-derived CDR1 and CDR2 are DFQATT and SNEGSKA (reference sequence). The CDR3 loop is CSHLQETQYF.

CDR3 protein: CASKGGRAGGDTQYF. V gene TRBV5-1 combines with J gene TRBJ2-3; lacking DNA, the TRBD2 call made by TCRdb goes unchecked. The CDR3 extends over 15 amino acids. No DNA sequence is on record. Germline loops: CDR1 SGHRS, CDR2 YFSETQ.

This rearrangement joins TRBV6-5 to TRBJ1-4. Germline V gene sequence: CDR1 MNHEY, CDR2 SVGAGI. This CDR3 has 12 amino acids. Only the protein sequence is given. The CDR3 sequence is CATRSSDEKLFF.

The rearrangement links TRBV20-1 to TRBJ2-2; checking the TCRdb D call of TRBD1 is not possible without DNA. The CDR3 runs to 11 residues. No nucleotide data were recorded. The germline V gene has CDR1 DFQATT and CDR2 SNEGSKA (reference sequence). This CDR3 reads CSAGGTGELFF.

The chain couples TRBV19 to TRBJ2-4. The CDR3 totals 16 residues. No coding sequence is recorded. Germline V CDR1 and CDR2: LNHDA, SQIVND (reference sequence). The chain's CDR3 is CASSPTPLLAKNIQYF.

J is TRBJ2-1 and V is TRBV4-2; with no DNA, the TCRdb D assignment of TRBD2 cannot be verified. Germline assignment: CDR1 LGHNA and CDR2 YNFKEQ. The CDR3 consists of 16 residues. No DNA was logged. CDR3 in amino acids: CASSQASGRFDNEQFF.